This is a list of T cell receptor beta chains from one sample in a study of T cell responses to AZD1222 COVID-19 vaccine. The method was immunoSEQ multiplex PCR; TCRdb's version includes in-frame clones alone and lacks a portion of them. Among more than 150,000 clones listed, approximately 86% were seen once. This sample comprised peripheral blood, obtained on day 0 of AZD1222 vaccination. The receptors shown here come from an adult in good health. The CDR3 runs from the conserved cysteine through the conserved F or W. Fields, in order: V gene, D gene, clone size, J gene, CDR3 protein, CDR3 DNA. A D gene is named only where the DNA matches it firmly. Clone size is stated in some rows and not others, as once, few, many or a class when expanded.

V: TRBV29-1
D: TRBD2
size: once
J: TRBJ2-7
CDR3: CSVVGPTSGSVYEQYF
DNA: TGCAGCGTTGTGGGGCCTACTAGCGGGAGTGTCTACGAGCAGTACTTC

V: TRBV24-1
D: NA
size: NA
J: TRBJ1-5
CDR3: CATSGPYSNQPQHF
DNA: TGTGCCACCAGTGGGCCTTATAGCAATCAGCCCCAGCATTTT

V: TRBV2
D: TRBD2
size: NA
J: TRBJ2-7
CDR3: CARQGTSGSF
DNA: TGTGCCAGACAAGGGACTAGCGGAAGCTTC

V: TRBV7-8
D: TRBD1
size: few
J: TRBJ1-5
CDR3: CASSLLQGPSQPQHF
DNA: TGTGCCAGCAGCTTATTACAGGGGCCGAGTCAGCCCCAGCATTTT

V: TRBV5-4
D: NA
size: NA
J: TRBJ1-2
CDR3: CASRPGHAQGYTF
DNA: TGTGCCAGCAGACCCGGACACGCTCAGGGCTACACCTTC

V: TRBV13
D: NA
size: NA
J: TRBJ2-3
CDR3: CASSARDQRPDTQYF
DNA: TGTGCCAGCAGCGCTCGGGACCAGCGCCCAGATACGCAGTATTTT

V: TRBV19
D: NA
size: NA
J: TRBJ1-1
CDR3: CASSIVMNTEAFF
DNA: TGTGCCAGTAGTATAGTTATGAACACTGAAGCTTTCTTT

V: TRBV10-2
D: NA
size: NA
J: TRBJ1-3
CDR3: CATTGTGNTIYF
DNA: TGCGCCACAACAGGGACTGGAAACACCATATATTTT

V: TRBV6-6
D: TRBD2
size: NA
J: TRBJ2-1
CDR3: CASSTSGGSYNEQFF
DNA: TGTGCCAGCAGTACTAGCGGGGGCTCCTACAATGAGCAGTTCTTC

V: TRBV30
D: NA
size: NA
J: TRBJ1-6
CDR3: CAWSVPQELFNSPLHF
DNA: TGTGCCTGGAGTGTACCGCAGGAACTATTTAATTCACCCCTCCACTTT

V: TRBV28
D: TRBD1
size: NA
J: TRBJ1-1
CDR3: CASRGRDRDNAFF
DNA: TGTGCCAGCAGGGGCCGGGACAGAGATAACGCTTTCTTT

V: TRBV15
D: TRBD1
size: NA
J: TRBJ2-4
CDR3: CATSSPGTGTNIQYF
DNA: TGTGCCACCAGCAGCCCCGGGACAGGAACTAACATTCAGTACTTC

V: TRBV28
D: NA
size: NA
J: TRBJ1-5
CDR3: CASSFRQNNQPQHF
DNA: TGTGCCAGCAGTTTTCGGCAGAACAATCAGCCCCAGCATTTT

V: TRBV9
D: TRBD1
size: NA
J: TRBJ1-1
CDR3: CASSVAGDRNTEAFF
DNA: TGTGCCAGCAGCGTAGCTGGGGACAGGAACACTGAAGCTTTCTTT

V: TRBV29-1
D: NA
size: NA
J: TRBJ1-2
CDR3: CSVERGIYGYTF
DNA: TGCAGCGTTGAACGGGGGATCTATGGCTACACCTTC

V: TRBV2
D: TRBD2
size: NA
J: TRBJ2-2
CDR3: CASRRTSGRGTGELFF
DNA: TGTGCCAGCAGGCGGACTAGCGGGAGGGGTACCGGGGAGCTGTTTTTT

V: TRBV9
D: NA
size: NA
J: TRBJ2-1
CDR3: CASSVGALPYNEQFF
DNA: TGTGCCAGCAGCGTAGGTGCTCTCCCCTACAATGAGCAGTTCTTC

V: TRBV6-5
D: NA
size: NA
J: TRBJ1-5
CDR3: CASSYSPDSNQPQHF
DNA: TGTGCCAGCAGTTACTCACCCGATAGCAATCAGCCCCAGCATTTT

V: TRBV4-1
D: NA
size: NA
J: TRBJ2-2
CDR3: CATGFSGTGELFF
DNA: TGCGCCACGGGGTTCTCGGGGACCGGGGAGCTGTTTTTT

V: TRBV10-2
D: NA
size: NA
J: TRBJ1-3
CDR3: CASSESGDSGNTIYF
DNA: TGCGCCAGCAGTGAGTCGGGGGACTCTGGAAACACCATATATTTT

V: TRBV10-3
D: TRBD1
size: once
J: TRBJ1-2
CDR3: CAISAQTGAYGYTF
DNA: TGTGCCATCAGCGCACAGACAGGGGCCTATGGCTACACCTTC

V: TRBV19
D: NA
size: NA
J: TRBJ1-1
CDR3: CASSIGSGTLNTEAFF
DNA: TGTGCCAGTAGTATAGGTTCCGGGACATTAAACACTGAAGCTTTCTTT

V: TRBV10-3
D: TRBD1
size: NA
J: TRBJ2-7
CDR3: CAINAGGSYEQYF
DNA: TGTGCCATCAATGCAGGGGGCTCCTACGAGCAGTACTTC

V: TRBV27
D: TRBD1
size: NA
J: TRBJ2-2
CDR3: CASRGTGAGGELFF
DNA: TGTGCCAGCAGGGGGACAGGGGCGGGCGGGGAGCTGTTTTTT

V: TRBV10-3
D: NA
size: NA
J: TRBJ2-7
CDR3: CAISKGPEQYF
DNA: TGTGCCATCTCCAAGGGTCCCGAGCAGTACTTC

V: TRBV5-1
D: NA
size: NA
J: TRBJ1-4
CDR3: CASSLLESGNEKLFF
DNA: TGCGCCAGCAGCCTTCTCGAGTCGGGGAATGAAAAACTGTTTTTT

V: TRBV11-2
D: NA
size: NA
J: TRBJ1-1
CDR3: CASSYLGQEAFF
DNA: TGTGCCAGCAGTTATTTGGGACAAGAAGCTTTCTTT

V: TRBV7-9
D: NA
size: NA
J: TRBJ2-5
CDR3: CASSHKYQETQYF
DNA: TGTGCCAGCAGCCACAAGTACCAAGAGACCCAGTACTTC

V: TRBV19
D: NA
size: NA
J: TRBJ1-5
CDR3: CASNTDRNQPQHF
DNA: TGTGCCAGTAACACGGACCGTAATCAGCCCCAGCATTTT

V: TRBV5-1
D: NA
size: NA
J: TRBJ2-1
CDR3: CASSLIPLGDYNEQFF
DNA: TGCGCCAGCAGTCTAATCCCCCTGGGGGATTACAATGAGCAGTTCTTC

V: TRBV28
D: NA
size: once
J: TRBJ2-5
CDR3: CASSLGETQYF
DNA: TGTGCCAGCAGTTTGGGAGAGACCCAGTACTTC

V: TRBV7-8
D: NA
size: NA
J: TRBJ2-3
CDR3: CASSLGLSRRSTDTQYF
DNA: TGTGCCAGCAGCTTAGGTTTGTCGCGCCGGTCCACAGATACGCAGTATTTT

V: TRBV21-1
D: NA
size: NA
J: TRBJ2-3
CDR3: CASSKIRGLDLTDTQYF
DNA: TGTGCCAGCAGCAAAATCCGGGGACTAGATCTCACAGATACGCAGTATTTT

V: TRBV7-9
D: NA
size: NA
J: TRBJ2-1
CDR3: CASSLPGSHTNEQFF
DNA: TGTGCCAGCAGCTTACCAGGGTCACATACCAATGAGCAGTTCTTC

V: TRBV5-1
D: TRBD1
size: NA
J: TRBJ2-7
CDR3: CASSPGTGLSYEQYF
DNA: TGCGCCAGCAGCCCTGGGACAGGCTTATCCTACGAGCAGTACTTC

V: TRBV28
D: TRBD2
size: NA
J: TRBJ2-5
CDR3: CASRTSARETQYF
DNA: TGTGCCAGCAGGACTAGCGCCAGGGAGACCCAGTACTTC

V: TRBV7-2
D: NA
size: NA
J: TRBJ1-4
CDR3: CASSLGSLNEKLFF
DNA: TGTGCCAGCAGCTTGGGCAGTCTGAATGAAAAACTGTTTTTT

V: TRBV5-1
D: NA
size: NA
J: TRBJ2-3
CDR3: CASSPTAHSTDTQYF
DNA: TGCGCCAGCAGCCCAACTGCCCATAGCACAGATACGCAGTATTTT

V: TRBV9
D: TRBD2
size: NA
J: TRBJ2-3
CDR3: CASSGRGGAADTQYF
DNA: TGTGCCAGCAGCGGACGCGGGGGGGCGGCAGATACGCAGTATTTT

V: TRBV7-8
D: NA
size: NA
J: TRBJ2-2
CDR3: CASSLAMGLNTGELFF
DNA: TGTGCCAGCAGCTTAGCGATGGGGCTGAACACCGGGGAGCTGTTTTTT

V: TRBV4-2
D: TRBD1
size: NA
J: TRBJ2-3
CDR3: CASSPLGQAIPSF
DNA: TGTGCCAGCAGCCCACTGGGACAGGCAATTCCCTCTTTT

V: TRBV30
D: TRBD1
size: NA
J: TRBJ2-3
CDR3: CAWSTGQYSTDTQYF
DNA: TGTGCCTGGAGTACGGGACAGTACAGCACAGATACGCAGTATTTT

V: TRBV28
D: NA
size: NA
J: TRBJ2-7
CDR3: CASSDPGQLSYEQYF
DNA: TGTGCCAGCAGTGACCCGGGACAACTTTCCTACGAGCAGTACTTC

V: TRBV14
D: NA
size: NA
J: TRBJ1-1
CDR3: CASSYGGMNTEAFF
DNA: TGTGCCAGCAGTTACGGGGGGATGAACACTGAAGCTTTCTTT

V: TRBV7-9
D: TRBD1
size: NA
J: TRBJ1-1
CDR3: CASSDNRGARYTEAFF
DNA: TGTGCCAGCAGTGATAACAGGGGAGCGAGGTACACTGAAGCTTTCTTT

V: TRBV9
D: NA
size: NA
J: TRBJ1-1
CDR3: CASSRVRVNELMNTEAFF
DNA: TGTGCCAGCAGCAGGGTCCGGGTAAACGAACTCATGAACACTGAAGCTTTCTTT

V: TRBV4-1
D: TRBD2
size: once
J: TRBJ2-1
CDR3: CASSQLAGGPYEQFF
DNA: TGCGCCAGCAGCCAGTTAGCGGGAGGGCCGTATGAGCAGTTCTTC

V: TRBV11-3
D: NA
size: NA
J: TRBJ2-1
CDR3: CASSLDRGPVSYNEQFF
DNA: TGTGCCAGCAGCTTAGATCGAGGACCAGTCTCCTACAATGAGCAGTTCTTC

V: TRBV4-2
D: TRBD1
size: NA
J: TRBJ2-1
CDR3: CASSQSGTGGNEQFF
DNA: TGTGCCAGCAGCCAGAGTGGGACAGGGGGCAATGAGCAGTTCTTC

V: TRBV2
D: TRBD1
size: NA
J: TRBJ1-2
CDR3: CAGPTGQGADYTF
DNA: TGTGCCGGACCCACTGGGCAGGGGGCTGACTACACCTTC

V: TRBV28
D: TRBD1
size: NA
J: TRBJ1-1
CDR3: CASSFQQGGRTEAFF
DNA: TGTGCCAGCAGTTTTCAACAGGGGGGGAGGACTGAAGCTTTCTTT

V: TRBV10-1
D: NA
size: once
J: TRBJ2-5
CDR3: CASSESGQGIGETQYF
DNA: TGCGCCAGCAGTGAGTCGGGCCAGGGAATTGGAGAGACCCAGTACTTC

V: TRBV7-2
D: NA
size: NA
J: TRBJ2-2
CDR3: CASSLKSGGTGELFF
DNA: TGTGCCAGCAGCTTAAAAAGCGGAGGCACCGGGGAGCTGTTTTTT

V: TRBV29-1
D: NA
size: NA
J: TRBJ2-7
CDR3: CSVAVSLAVSYEQYF
DNA: TGCAGCGTTGCAGTTTCACTAGCAGTCTCCTACGAGCAGTACTTC

V: TRBV18
D: NA
size: NA
J: TRBJ2-7
CDR3: CASSPPTGAYEQYF
DNA: TGTGCCAGCTCACCACCGACAGGAGCCTACGAGCAGTACTTC

V: TRBV20-1
D: NA
size: once
J: TRBJ2-5
CDR3: CSAGEETQYF
DNA: TGCAGTGCCGGGGAAGAGACCCAGTACTTC

V: TRBV19
D: NA
size: NA
J: TRBJ2-5
CDR3: CASSRGPERETQYF
DNA: TGTGCCAGTAGTAGGGGCCCGGAGCGGGAGACCCAGTACTTC

V: TRBV21-1
D: NA
size: NA
J: TRBJ2-3
CDR3: CASSKTRYSTDTQYF
DNA: TGTGCCAGCAGCAAGACTCGTTACTCCACAGATACGCAGTATTTT

V: TRBV12-3/TRBV12-4
D: TRBD1
size: NA
J: TRBJ2-7
CDR3: CASSTGLQGAKYF
DNA: TGTGCCAGCAGCACAGGGTTACAGGGGGCGAAGTACTTC

V: TRBV7-2
D: TRBD2
size: NA
J: TRBJ2-3
CDR3: CASSQLAGGHTDTQYF
DNA: TGTGCCAGCAGCCAACTAGCGGGGGGCCACACAGATACGCAGTATTTT